One sample yielded the 27 T cell receptor beta chains listed below, sequenced in a study of radiation and T cells in renal cell carcinoma (dated by TCRdb to 2019 to 2021). This specimen's time point label, per the study, means: blood 2 weeks post-SBRT. What the treatment or condition label conveys for this sample: 15 Gy SBRT to primary tumor, nephrectomy 4 weeks later. The library came from the immunoSEQ multiplex PCR assay. TCRdb holds this immuneACCESS table with in-frame rearrangements only. Some clones are missing; in checked studies, unresolved V genes explain under half, and the rest has no known cause. In all, the sample holds 120,000 or so clones, and around 82% of those were seen once. 5% to 6.5% of the sample rests with the top ten. The sample was blood, taken from a patient whose treatment included radiotherapy and nephrectomy. These receptors came from a man aged 50 to 59 with renal cell carcinoma.

This sequence joins TRBV9 and TRBJ2-2; TRBD1 agrees at 8 bases. V was clipped by 4 bases and J by 6 bases; unmatched bases: 8. Germline loops: CDR1 SGDLS, CDR2 YYNGEE. The CDR3 covers 15 residues. The CDR3 region is CASSPRTGLAGELFF. CDR3 DNA sequence: TGTGCCAGCAGCCCTCGGACAGGGTTGGCCGGGGAGCTGTTTTTT.

V and J are TRBV4-1 and TRBJ2-7; weak D call: TRBD1 (5 bases). This CDR3 comprises 14 residues. V gave up 1 base and J gave up 2 bases, with 9 bases separating them. Germline CDR1 and CDR2: MGHRA and YSYEKL. In nucleotides, the CDR3 is TGCGCCAGCAGCCAAGGGGCAGGGACCTACGAGCAGTACTTC. Translating gives CASSQGAGTYEQYF.

The V and J genes are TRBV5-8 and TRBJ2-7; TRBD1 or TRBD2 may be the D gene (6 bases each). Trimming removed 2 bases at V and 6 bases at J, with 12 bases between. This CDR3 region has 13 residues. CDR1 is SGHTS, CDR2 YDEGEE, per germline. CDR3: CASSFTGRREQYF. The CDR3 coding sequence is TGTGCCAGCAGCTTTACAGGGAGGCGCGAGCAGTACTTC.

This clone was counted once. This rearrangement joins TRBV10-2 to TRBJ2-3; D is possibly TRBD2 (5 bases). The V end lost 6 bases, the J end lost 2 bases, and 15 bases lay between the germline ends. There are 15 residues in the CDR3. The V gene's germline CDR1 is WSHSY and CDR2 SAAADI. CDR3 coding DNA: TGCGCCAGCAGAGATACTAGAAACCTCACAGATACGCAGTATTTT. It specifies CASRDTRNLTDTQYF.

This chain connects TRBV19 to TRBJ2-7; TRBD2 matches 16 bases. CDR1 and CDR2 from the germline V gene are LNHDA and SQIVND (reference sequence). The trim removed 5 bases at V and 6 bases at J, leaving 4 bases unmatched. The CDR3 runs to 15 residues. CDR3 sequence: CASSVGTSGRAEQYF. CDR3 sequence (DNA): TGTGCCAGTAGTGTTGGGACTAGCGGGAGGGCCGAGCAGTACTTC. Drawing the rest from reference TRBV19 and TRBJ2-7, the complete variable domain is DGGITQSPKYLFRKEGQNVTLSCEQNLNHDAMYWYRQDPGQGLRLIYYSQIVNDFQKGDIAEGYSVSREKKESFPLTVTSAQKNPTAFYLCASSVGTSGRAEQYFGPGTRLTVT.

A few counts support this clone. The genes are TRBV28 and TRBJ2-3, with D uncertain. Deletions cut 6 bases from V and 2 bases from J, with 9 bases between. The CDR3 is 13 amino acids. Germline V gene data show CDR1 as MDHEN and CDR2 as SYDVKM. The CDR3 reads CASSLPHTDTQYF. The CDR3 bases are TGTGCCAGCAGCCTTCCCCACACAGATACGCAGTATTTT.

The rearrangement uses TRBV12-5 and TRBJ2-2, with D perhaps TRBD2 (6 bases). Germline lookup yields CDR1 LGHNT and CDR2 FRNRAP. Trimming removed 0 bases at V and 7 bases at J, with 15 bases between. This CDR3 comprises 16 residues. CDR3 loop: CASGLVKLAGIGELFF. CDR3 DNA: TGTGCTAGTGGTTTGGTGAAACTAGCTGGTATCGGGGAGCTGTTTTTT.

This chain uses TRBV7-2 with TRBJ1-1; D remains unclear. CDR1 SGHTA and CDR2 FQGNSA come from the germline V gene. V shed 3 bases and J shed 0 bases, with 2 bases lying between them. The CDR3 contains 12 residues. CDR3 sequence (DNA): TGTGCCAGCAGCTTGATGAACACTGAAGCTTTCTTT. Encoded protein: CASSLMNTEAFF.

The chain employs TRBV2 and TRBJ2-2, with D possibly matching TRBD2 (5 bases). The CDR3 runs to 17 residues. Germline-derived CDR1 and CDR2 are SNHLY and FYNNEI. Trimming shortened V by 4 bases and J by 4 bases, and 19 bases separated the two germline ends. For the CDR3, the DNA is TGTGCCAGCAGTGGTCCACGTTTATACGGGGTCACCGGGGAGCTGTTTTTT. Translation gives CASSGPRLYGVTGELFF.

V and J are TRBV6-5 and TRBJ1-2; D might be TRBD1 (6 bases). V lost 2 bases and J lost 0, with 10 bases in between. Germline lookup yields CDR1 MNHEY and CDR2 SVGAGI. The CDR3 totals 15 residues. The DNA for the CDR3 is TGTGCCAGCAGTTACACCGGGACAACTAACTATGGCTACACCTTC. Its translation: CASSYTGTTNYGYTF.

V is TRBV5-1 and J is TRBJ2-5, with 9 bases that match TRBD2. The CDR3 has 15 residues. With 0 bases clipped from V and 5 bases from J, the junction kept 5 bases outside the gene matches. The germline V gene encodes CDR1 SGHRS and CDR2 YFSETQ. CDR3 nucleotides: TGCGCCAGCAGCTTGGAGGGACTAGCTGGGGAGACCCAGTACTTC. Its translation: CASSLEGLAGETQYF.

The genes are TRBV27 and TRBJ2-1; 8 bases agree with TRBD2. V was clipped by 5 bases and J by 8 bases; unmatched bases: 17. The length of the CDR3 is 17 residues. The germline CDR1 and CDR2 sequences are MNHEY and SMNVEV (reference sequence). DNA of the CDR3: TGTGCCAGCAGTCGAGGGACGGGGGGGAGTATTTTCTATGAGCAGTTCTTC. This translates into CASSRGTGGSIFYEQFF.

DNA for the CDR3: TGTGCCAGTAGTGGTCTACCCCAAGAGACCCAGTACTTC. Translation: CASSGLPQETQYF. The rearrangement links TRBV19 to TRBJ2-5; D is unclear. Germline CDR1 is LNHDA and CDR2 is SQIVND (reference sequence). The V end lost 5 bases, the J end lost 1 base, and 8 bases lay between the germline ends. There are 13 residues in the CDR3.

The chain has TRBV6-5 and TRBJ1-1, with D possibly being TRBD1 (5 bases). CDR3 size: 14 residues. Germline CDR1 MNHEY, CDR2 SVGAGI. Deletions cut 0 bases from V and 12 bases from J, with 17 bases between. The CDR3 nucleotides are TGTGCCAGCAGTTACTCGTATCGGGGGGAGGTAACTTTCTTT. Amino acids: CASSYSYRGEVTFF.

This clone was seen only a few times. A junction boundary mismatches the germline segment, possibly from a read error. V gene TRBV7-7 combines with J gene TRBJ2-2; D is perhaps TRBD2 (6 bases). Germline CDR1 SSHAT, CDR2 FNYEAQ (reference sequence). This CDR3 region has 16 residues. Here the CDR3 reads CASSSRAGRNTGELFF. As DNA, the CDR3 is TGTGCTAGCAGCTCACGTGCGGGGCGGAACACCGGGGAGCTGTTTTTT.

The chain has TRBV27 and TRBJ2-6, with 11 bases matching TRBD2. The CDR3 spans 17 residues. Germline V gene lookup returns CDR1 MNHEY and CDR2 SMNVEV (reference sequence). The J segment lost 2 bases and the V segment lost 7 bases, leaving 7 bases of the junction unmatched. The CDR3, as DNA: TGTGCCAGCACCCGACTAGCGGGATATACTGGGGCCAACGTCCTGACTTTC. Its translation: CASTRLAGYTGANVLTF. The variable domain in full, completed from reference TRBV27 and TRBJ2-6, reads EAQVTQNPRYLITVTGKKLTVTCSQNMNHEYMSWYRQDPGLGLRQIYYSMNVEVTDKGDVPEGYKVSRKEKRNFPLILESPSPNQTSLYFCASTRLAGYTGANVLTFGAGSRLTVL.

CDR3 in DNA: TGTGCCAGCAGCGATATCGGGGGAAACAATGAGCAGTTCTTC. The encoded protein is CASSDIGGNNEQFF. This chain connects TRBV28 to TRBJ2-1; possibly TRBD2 for D (6 bases). This CDR3 spans 14 amino acids. Germline CDR1 reads MDHEN; CDR2 reads SYDVKM. The V end lost 6 bases, the J end lost 5 bases, and 14 bases lay between the germline ends.

This chain joins TRBV5-1 and TRBJ2-3; D is undetermined. Germline V gives CDR1 SGHRS, CDR2 YFSETQ. The CDR3 length is 15 residues. The V gene lost 0 bases and the J gene lost 4 bases, with 12 bases spanning the gap. The CDR3 protein is CASSLDVTRPDTQYF. In DNA, the CDR3 is TGCGCCAGCAGCTTGGATGTGACACGGCCAGATACGCAGTATTTT.

This chain links TRBV5-5 with TRBJ2-1; 7 nucleotides line up with TRBD2. J lost 3 bases, V lost 4 bases, and 10 bases had no gene match. This CDR3 contains 16 residues. Germline lookup yields CDR1 SGHKS and CDR2 YYEKEE (reference sequence). Here the CDR3 reads CASSPRSRGIYNEQFF. CDR3 sequence (DNA): TGTGCCAGCAGCCCCCGGTCGCGGGGGATCTACAATGAGCAGTTCTTC.

The V and J genes are TRBV2 and TRBJ1-1; D is perhaps TRBD1 (5 bases). Germline values: CDR1 SNHLY, CDR2 FYNNEI. There are 13 residues in the CDR3. V was shortened by 6 bases and J by 0 bases, with 8 bases between the two germline ends. CDR3 coding DNA: TGTGCCAGCAGGGGACCTATGAACACTGAAGCTTTCTTT. Translating gives CASRGPMNTEAFF.

The chain carries TRBV6-6 and TRBJ1-1; D gene uncertain. The V gene lost 6 bases and the J gene lost 8 bases, with 13 bases spanning the gap. Per the germline V gene, CDR1 is MNHNY and CDR2 is SVGAGI (reference sequence). This CDR3 is 12 amino acids long. The CDR3 bases are TGTGCCAGCAGCCCGTCGGAGCGCGAAGCTTTCTTT. Translating gives CASSPSEREAFF.

The V and J genes are TRBV7-9 and TRBJ2-1; 9 bases are shared with TRBD2. Germline CDR1 reads SEHNR; CDR2 reads FQNEAQ (reference sequence). V gave up 2 bases and J gave up 9 bases; unmatched junction bases: 8. The CDR3 totals 15 residues. The chain's CDR3 is CASSLMGAGGSEQFF. The CDR3, as DNA: TGTGCCAGCAGCTTAATGGGAGCGGGAGGCAGTGAGCAGTTCTTC.

The genes are TRBV6-6 and TRBJ2-3; perhaps D is TRBD1 or TRBD2 (5 bases each). Germline CDR1 is MNHNY and CDR2 is SVGAGI (reference sequence). This CDR3 is 16 amino acids long. V shed 6 bases and J shed 3 bases, with 19 bases lying between them. DNA of the CDR3: TGTGCCAGCAGCGATCCCGGGACCTCCGGGACAGATACGCAGTATTTT. Its protein product is CASSDPGTSGTDTQYF.

The chain links TRBV18 to TRBJ2-5; 7 bases match TRBD1. The V segment lost 3 bases and the J segment 5 bases; nucleotides outside the gene matches: 6. The CDR3 has 14 residues. In germline, CDR1 is KGHSH, CDR2 LQKENI. As DNA, the CDR3 is TGTGCCAGCTCACCGGCAGGGGGATATGAGACCCAGTACTTC. This sequence encodes CASSPAGGYETQYF.

This chain connects TRBV5-1 to TRBJ2-5; D unclear. The CDR3 length is 14 residues. Germline-derived CDR1 and CDR2 are SGHRS and YFSETQ. The ends were cut back, 3 bases at V and 1 base at J, with 10 bases in the middle. CDR3 in amino acids: CASSSVQSQETQYF. In nucleotides, the CDR3 is TGCGCCAGCAGCTCCGTACAATCCCAAGAGACCCAGTACTTC.

On this clone: Distinct nucleotide sequences in the sample also encode this CDR3. The chain is built from TRBV5-1 and TRBJ1-1; TRBD1 matches at 9 bases. The CDR3 consists of 15 residues. The germline V gene has CDR1 SGHRS and CDR2 YFSETQ. The V gene end was trimmed by 4 bases and the J gene end by 2 bases; junction bases not matched to a gene: 6. The CDR3 sequence is CASSSPTGGNTEAFF. CDR3 DNA: TGCGCCAGCAGCAGCCCGACAGGGGGTAACACTGAAGCTTTCTTT.

The chain combines TRBV19 with TRBJ1-1; 8 nucleotides agree with TRBD1. This CDR3 spans 16 amino acids. Per the germline V gene, CDR1 is LNHDA and CDR2 is SQIVND (reference sequence). J was trimmed by 0 bases and V by 10 bases; bases with no gene match: 13. CDR3 in DNA: TGTGCCACCTATCGTCAGGGGGCGGGGGTGAACACTGAAGCTTTCTTT. Amino acid sequence: CATYRQGAGVNTEAFF.